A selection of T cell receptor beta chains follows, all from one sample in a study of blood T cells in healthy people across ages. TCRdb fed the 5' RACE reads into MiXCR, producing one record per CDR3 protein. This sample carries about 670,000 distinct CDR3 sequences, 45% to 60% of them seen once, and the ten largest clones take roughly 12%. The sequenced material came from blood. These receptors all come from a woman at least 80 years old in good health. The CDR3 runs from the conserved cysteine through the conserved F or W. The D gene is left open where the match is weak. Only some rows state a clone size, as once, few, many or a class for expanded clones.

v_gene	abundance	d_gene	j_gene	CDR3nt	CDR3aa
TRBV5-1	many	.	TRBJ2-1	TGCGCCAGCAGCTTTCAATCAGACTCCTACAATGAGCAGTTCTTC	CASSFQSDSYNEQFF
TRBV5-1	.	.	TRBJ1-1	TGCGCCAGCACGACCGCTTTGAGCACTGAAGCTTTCTTT	CASTTALSTEAFF
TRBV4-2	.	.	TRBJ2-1	TGTGCCAGCAGCCAAGTACTAGCATTGCGTAATGAGCAGTTCTTC	CASSQVLALRNEQFF
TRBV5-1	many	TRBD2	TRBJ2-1	TGCGCCAGCAGCCTACAAGCGACTAGCGCCAATGAGCAGTTCTTC	CASSLQATSANEQFF
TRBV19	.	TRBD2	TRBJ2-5	TGTGCCAGTAGTCCCACTAGCGGGTCCCAAGAGACCCAGTACTTC	CASSPTSGSQETQYF
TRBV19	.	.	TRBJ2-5	TGTGCCAGTAGTATAGCCGGGGCCTCAGGAGGAGAGACCCAGTACTTC	CASSIAGASGGETQYF
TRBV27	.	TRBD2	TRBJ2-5	TGTGCCAGCAGCCAAATAGCGGGAGGGGTAGAGACCCAGTACTTC	CASSQIAGGVETQYF
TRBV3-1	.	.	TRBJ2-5	TGTGCCAGCAGCCTCGGACGGGGGGCAGAAAAGACCCAGTACTTC	CASSLGRGAEKTQYF
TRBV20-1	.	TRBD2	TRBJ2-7	TGCAGTGCTGCGCGTAGCGGGAGGCTTTCCTACGAGCAGTACTTC	CSAARSGRLSYEQYF
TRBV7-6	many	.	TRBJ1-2	TGTGCCAGCAGCTTAAGGCAGTCGATGCTGGGGCTCCACTATGGCTACACCTTC	CASSLRQSMLGLHYGYTF
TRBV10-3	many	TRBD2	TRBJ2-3	TGTGCCATCAGTCCGACTAGCGGGAGACGCGATACGCAGTATTTT	CAISPTSGRRDTQYF